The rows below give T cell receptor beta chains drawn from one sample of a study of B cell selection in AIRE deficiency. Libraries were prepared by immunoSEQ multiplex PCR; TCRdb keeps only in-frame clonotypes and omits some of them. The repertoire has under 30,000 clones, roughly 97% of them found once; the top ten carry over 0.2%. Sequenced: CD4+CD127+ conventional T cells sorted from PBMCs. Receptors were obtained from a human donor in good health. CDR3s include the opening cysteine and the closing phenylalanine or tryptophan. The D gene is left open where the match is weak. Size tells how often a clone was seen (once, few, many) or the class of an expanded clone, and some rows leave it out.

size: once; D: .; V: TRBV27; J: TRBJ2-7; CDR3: CASSLIHEQYF; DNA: TGTGCCAGCAGTTTAATCCACGAGCAGTACTTC
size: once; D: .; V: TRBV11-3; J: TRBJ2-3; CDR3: CASSQKAGSTDTQYF; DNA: TGTGCCAGCAGCCAAAAGGCAGGCAGCACAGATACGCAGTATTTT
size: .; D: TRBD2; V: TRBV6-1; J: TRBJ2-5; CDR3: CASSESAGGVETQYF; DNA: TGTGCCAGCAGTGAATCAGCGGGAGGTGTGGAGACCCAGTACTTC
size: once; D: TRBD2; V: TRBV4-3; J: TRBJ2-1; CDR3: CASSQPRTSGSMGNEQFF; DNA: TGCGCCAGCAGCCAACCCCGGACTAGCGGGAGTATGGGGAATGAGCAGTTCTTC
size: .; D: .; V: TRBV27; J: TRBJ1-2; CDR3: CASSELGGYGYTF; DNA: TGTGCCAGCAGTGAGCTGGGAGGCTATGGCTACACCTTC
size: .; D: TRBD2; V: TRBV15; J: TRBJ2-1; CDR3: CATSRDLGLAGPQFF; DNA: TGTGCCACCAGCAGAGATCTCGGACTAGCGGGCCCGCAGTTCTTC
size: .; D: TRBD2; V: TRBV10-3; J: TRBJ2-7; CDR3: CAISRGGFEYEQYF; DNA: TGTGCCATCAGTCGGGGAGGGTTTGAGTACGAGCAGTACTTC
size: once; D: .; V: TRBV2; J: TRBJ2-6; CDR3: CASSKLPGANVLTF; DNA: TGTGCCAGCAGCAAACTTCCTGGGGCCAACGTCCTGACTTTC
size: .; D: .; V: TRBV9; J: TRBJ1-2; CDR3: CASSARTASRGGYTF; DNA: TGTGCCAGCAGCGCACGGACGGCGTCGAGGGGGGGCTACACCTTC
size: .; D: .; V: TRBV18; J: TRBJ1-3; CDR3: CASSATGTSGNTIYF; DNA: TGTGCCAGCTCAGCCACAGGGACCTCTGGAAACACCATATATTTT
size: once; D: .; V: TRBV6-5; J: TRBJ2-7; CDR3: CARPYYEQYF; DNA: TGTGCCAGGCCCTACTACGAGCAGTACTTC
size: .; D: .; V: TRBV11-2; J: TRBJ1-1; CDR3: CAGQEGRNTEAFF; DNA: TGTGCCGGTCAGGAGGGTCGGAACACTGAAGCTTTCTTT
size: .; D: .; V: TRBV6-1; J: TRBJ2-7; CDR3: CASTPDWVSYEQYF; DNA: TGTGCCAGCACCCCCGACTGGGTCTCCTACGAGCAGTACTTC
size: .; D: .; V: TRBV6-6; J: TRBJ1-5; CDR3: CASSYGGGQPQHF; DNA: TGTGCCAGCAGTTACGGGGGGGGTCAGCCCCAGCATTTT
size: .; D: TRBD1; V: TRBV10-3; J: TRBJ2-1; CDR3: CAISEGQGAHNEQFF; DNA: TGTGCCATCAGTGAGGGTCAGGGGGCACATAATGAGCAGTTCTTC
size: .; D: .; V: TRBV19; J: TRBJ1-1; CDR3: CASITWWGRGAEAFF; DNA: TGTGCCAGTATAACCTGGTGGGGCCGTGGGGCTGAAGCTTTCTTT
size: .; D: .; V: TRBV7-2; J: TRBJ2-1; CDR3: CASSSPLGDFVFNEQFF; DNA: TGTGCCAGCAGCTCGCCCTTAGGGGATTTCGTTTTCAATGAGCAGTTCTTC
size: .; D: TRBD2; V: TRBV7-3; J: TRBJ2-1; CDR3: CASTRLAGDEQFF; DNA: TGTGCCAGCACCCGACTAGCTGGGGATGAGCAGTTCTTC
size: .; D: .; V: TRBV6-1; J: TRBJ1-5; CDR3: CASSDAVGSNQPQHF; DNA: TGTGCCAGCAGTGACGCGGTAGGTAGCAATCAGCCCCAGCATTTT
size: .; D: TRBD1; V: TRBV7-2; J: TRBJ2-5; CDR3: CASSLWDRGTETQYF; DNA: TGTGCCAGCAGCTTATGGGACAGGGGGACAGAGACCCAGTACTTC
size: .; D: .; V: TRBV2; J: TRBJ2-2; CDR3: CASSVQGRDGELFF; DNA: TGTGCCAGCAGTGTGCAGGGGAGGGACGGGGAGCTGTTTTTT
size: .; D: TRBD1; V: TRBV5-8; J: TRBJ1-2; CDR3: CASSLGTGGHYGYTF; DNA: TGTGCCAGCAGCTTGGGTACAGGGGGTCACTATGGCTACACCTTC
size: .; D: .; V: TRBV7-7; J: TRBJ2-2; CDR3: CASSFGGESTGELFF; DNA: TGTGCCAGCAGCTTCGGTGGAGAGTCCACCGGGGAGCTGTTTTTT
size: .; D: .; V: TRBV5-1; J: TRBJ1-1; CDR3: CASSLAQGGVTEAFF; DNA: TGCGCCAGCAGCTTGGCACAGGGTGGTGTTACTGAAGCTTTCTTT
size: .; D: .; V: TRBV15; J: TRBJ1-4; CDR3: CATSTTGSTNEKLFF; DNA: TGTGCCACCAGCACGACCGGCTCAACTAATGAAAAACTGTTTTTT
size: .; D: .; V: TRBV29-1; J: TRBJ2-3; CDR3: CSVSGQKRGPDTQYF; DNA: TGCAGCGTGTCCGGGCAAAAAAGGGGTCCAGATACGCAGTATTTT
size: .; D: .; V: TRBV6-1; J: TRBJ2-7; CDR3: CASSMGSPTYYEQYF; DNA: TGTGCCAGCAGTATGGGGTCTCCGACATACTACGAGCAGTACTTC
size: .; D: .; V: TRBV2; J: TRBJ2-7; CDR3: CASSEKQEKGDGKIPYEQYF; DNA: TGTGCCAGCAGTGAGAAACAAGAAAAGGGTGACGGGAAGATTCCCTACGAGCAGTACTTC
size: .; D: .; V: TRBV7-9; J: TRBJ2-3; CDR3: CALRTDTQYF; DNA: TGTGCCCTCAGGACAGATACGCAGTATTTT
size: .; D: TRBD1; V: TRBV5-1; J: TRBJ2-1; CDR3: CASSLMQGAVEQFF; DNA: TGCGCCAGCAGCTTGATGCAGGGGGCGGTTGAGCAGTTCTTC
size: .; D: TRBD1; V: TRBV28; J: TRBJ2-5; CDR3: CASSFVLGGQNQETQYF; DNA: TGTGCCAGCAGTTTCGTACTAGGGGGACAGAACCAAGAGACCCAGTACTTC
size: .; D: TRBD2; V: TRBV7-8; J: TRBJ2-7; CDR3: CASSLRTSGSATYEQYF; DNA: TGTGCCAGCAGCTTAAGGACTAGCGGATCCGCCACCTACGAGCAGTACTTC
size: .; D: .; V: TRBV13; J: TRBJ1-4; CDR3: CASSLGWGTNEKLFF; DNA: TGTGCCAGCAGTTTAGGGTGGGGGACTAATGAAAAACTGTTTTTT